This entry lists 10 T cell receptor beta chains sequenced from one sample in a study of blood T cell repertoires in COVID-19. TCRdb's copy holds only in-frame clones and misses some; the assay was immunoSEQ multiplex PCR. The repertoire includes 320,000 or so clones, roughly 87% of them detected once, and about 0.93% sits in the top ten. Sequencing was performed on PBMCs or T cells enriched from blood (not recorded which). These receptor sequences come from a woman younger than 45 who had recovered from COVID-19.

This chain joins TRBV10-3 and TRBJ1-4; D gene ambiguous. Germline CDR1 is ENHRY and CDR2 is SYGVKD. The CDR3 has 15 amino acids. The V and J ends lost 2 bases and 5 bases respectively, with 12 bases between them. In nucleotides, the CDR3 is TGTGCCATCAGTGAGGGTGGCAACCAAAATGAAAAACTGTTTTTT. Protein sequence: CAISEGGNQNEKLFF.

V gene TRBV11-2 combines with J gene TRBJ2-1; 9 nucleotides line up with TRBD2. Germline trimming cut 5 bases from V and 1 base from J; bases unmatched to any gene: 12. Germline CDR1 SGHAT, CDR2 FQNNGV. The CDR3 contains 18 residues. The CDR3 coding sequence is TGTGCCAGCAGCCAAGCTTCCCTAGCGGGGTGGTCCTACAATGAGCAGTTCTTC. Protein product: CASSQASLAGWSYNEQFF.

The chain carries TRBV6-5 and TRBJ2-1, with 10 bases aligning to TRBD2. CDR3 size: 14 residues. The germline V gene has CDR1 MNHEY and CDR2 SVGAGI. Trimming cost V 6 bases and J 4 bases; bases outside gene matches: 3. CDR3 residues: CASRVAGGYNEQFF. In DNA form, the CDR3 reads TGTGCCAGCAGAGTAGCGGGGGGTTACAATGAGCAGTTCTTC.

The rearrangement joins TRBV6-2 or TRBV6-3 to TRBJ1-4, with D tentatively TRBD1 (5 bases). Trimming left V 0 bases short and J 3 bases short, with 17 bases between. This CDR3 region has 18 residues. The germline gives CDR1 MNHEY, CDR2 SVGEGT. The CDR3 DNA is TGTGCCAGCAGTTACTCGACAGTACCAAGGCCCTCTAATGAAAAACTGTTTTTT. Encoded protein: CASSYSTVPRPSNEKLFF.

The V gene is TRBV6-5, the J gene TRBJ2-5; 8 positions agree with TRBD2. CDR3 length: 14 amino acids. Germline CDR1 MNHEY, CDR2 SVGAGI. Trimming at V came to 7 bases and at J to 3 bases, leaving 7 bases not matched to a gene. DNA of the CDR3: TGTGCCAGCACCCCCCGGGGGGGGGAAGAGACCCAGTACTTC. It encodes CASTPRGGEETQYF.

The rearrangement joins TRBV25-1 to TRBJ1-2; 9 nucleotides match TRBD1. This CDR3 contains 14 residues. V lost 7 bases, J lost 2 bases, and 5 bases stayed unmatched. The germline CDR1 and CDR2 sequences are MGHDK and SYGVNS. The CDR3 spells CASTAGTGNYGYTF. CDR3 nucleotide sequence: TGTGCCAGCACAGCCGGGACAGGGAACTATGGCTACACCTTC.

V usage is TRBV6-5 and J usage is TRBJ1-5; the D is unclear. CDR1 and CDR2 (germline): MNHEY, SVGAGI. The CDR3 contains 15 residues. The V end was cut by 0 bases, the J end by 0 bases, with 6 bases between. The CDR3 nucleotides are TGTGCCAGCAGTTACTCACCCTATAGCAATCAGCCCCAGCATTTT. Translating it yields CASSYSPYSNQPQHF.

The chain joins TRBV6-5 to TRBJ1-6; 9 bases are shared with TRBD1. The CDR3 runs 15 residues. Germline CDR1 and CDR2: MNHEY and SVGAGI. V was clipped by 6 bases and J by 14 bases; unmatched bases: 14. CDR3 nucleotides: TGTGCCAGCAGCCAACCGGACAGGGGAGGGGACTCCCTCCACTTT. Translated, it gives CASSQPDRGGDSLHF.

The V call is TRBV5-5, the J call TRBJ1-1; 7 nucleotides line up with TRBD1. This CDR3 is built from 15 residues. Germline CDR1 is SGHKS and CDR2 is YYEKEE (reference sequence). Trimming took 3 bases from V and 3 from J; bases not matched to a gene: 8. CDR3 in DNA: TGTGCCAGCAGCTCTTATGGGACAGCCTACACTGAAGCTTTCTTT. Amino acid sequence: CASSSYGTAYTEAFF. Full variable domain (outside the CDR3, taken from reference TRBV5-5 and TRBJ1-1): DAGVTQSPTHLIKTRGQQVTLRCSPISGHKSVSWYQQVLGQGPQFIFQYYEKEERGRGNFPDRFSARQFPNYSSELNVNALLLGDSALYLCASSSYGTAYTEAFFGQGTRLTVV.

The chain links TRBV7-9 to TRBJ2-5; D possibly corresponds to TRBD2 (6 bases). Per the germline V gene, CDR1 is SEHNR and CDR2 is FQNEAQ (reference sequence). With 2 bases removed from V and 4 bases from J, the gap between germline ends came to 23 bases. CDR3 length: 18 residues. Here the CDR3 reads CASSLRGSTGHPRETQYF. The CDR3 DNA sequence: TGTGCCAGCAGCTTACGGGGGTCGACGGGGCACCCGAGAGAGACCCAGTACTTC.